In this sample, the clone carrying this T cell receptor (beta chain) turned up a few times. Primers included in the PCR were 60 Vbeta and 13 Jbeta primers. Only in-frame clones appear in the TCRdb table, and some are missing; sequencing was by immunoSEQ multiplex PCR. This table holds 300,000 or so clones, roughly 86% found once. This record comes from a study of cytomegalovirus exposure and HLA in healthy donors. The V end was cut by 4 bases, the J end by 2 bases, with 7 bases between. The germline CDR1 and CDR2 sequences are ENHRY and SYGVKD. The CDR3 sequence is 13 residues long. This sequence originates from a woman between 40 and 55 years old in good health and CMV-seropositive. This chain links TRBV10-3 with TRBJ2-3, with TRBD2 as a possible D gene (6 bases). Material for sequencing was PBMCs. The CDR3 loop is CAISGGVTDTQYF. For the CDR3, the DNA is TGTGCCATCAGTGGCGGGGTCACAGATACGCAGTATTTT.